This T cell receptor (beta chain) emerged from a study of OX40 agonist ivuxolimab in advanced cancers. Profiled with immunoSEQ multiplex PCR; TCRdb holds only in-frame clones, not every one. The sample lists around 37,000 clones, over 80% occurring once. The V end lost 2 bases, the J end lost 4 bases, and 10 bases lay between the germline ends. Looked up from germline, CDR1 is SGDLS and CDR2 is YYNGEE. The CDR3 is 15 residues long. The origin of this receptor is an adult with an advanced solid tumor such as melanoma, head and neck, liver or kidney cancer. The chain uses TRBV9 and TRBJ1-6, with unresolved D. The source material was CD4+ or CD8+ T cells sorted from blood, sampled in a trial of the OX40 agonist ivuxolimab. The CDR3, as DNA: TGTGCCAGCAGCGTCGGGCAGATATATAATTCACCCCTCCACTTT. It specifies CASSVGQIYNSPLHF.